The 21 T cell receptor beta chains below all came from one sample that was sequenced in a study of T cell repertoires in cytomegalovirus infection. Via MiXCR, TCRdb re-called the reads, giving one row per CDR3 protein. The sample shows roughly 920,000 distinct CDR3 sequences, about 33% of them seen only once. For these TCRs, the target antigens are not known. The sequences come from cultured CD8+ T cells from PBMCs, collected from culture after CMV antigen stimulation. The receptors derive from a human donor in good health (CMV status not recorded). Some clones in this sample may be carry-over from other donors' samples.

Note on this clonotype: Its ends do not fully match the called genes, so a read error is possible. The chain recombines TRBV5-3 with TRBJ2-3; TRBD2 aligns across 10 bases. TRBV5-3 is sorted into the ORF group, with uncertain function. This CDR3 has 17 residues. The DNA of the CDR3 is TGTGCCAGCAGCTTGGACTTGCGAGCGGGGGGGGTAGATACGCAGTATTTT. Amino acids: CASSLDLRAGGVDTQYF.

The chain is built from TRBV19 and TRBJ1-2, with 9 bases lining up with TRBD1. The ends lost 5 bases at V and 2 bases at J; junction bases unmatched: 9. The CDR3 contains 16 residues. Germline loops: CDR1 LNHDA, CDR2 SQIVND (reference sequence). Here the CDR3 reads CASSSRAGQGNYGYTF. As DNA, the CDR3 is TGTGCCAGTAGTTCAAGGGCGGGACAGGGAAACTATGGCTACACCTTC.

This clonotype was observed at least ten times. The V and J genes are TRBV11-1 and TRBJ1-1, with TRBD1 as a possible D gene (6 bases). V was trimmed by 4 bases and J by 4 bases, leaving 13 bases between them. The germline gives CDR1 SGHAT, CDR2 FQDESV (reference sequence). The CDR3 is 14 residues long. CDR3 in amino acids: CASSYGDTTTEAFF. CDR3 sequence (DNA): TGTGCCAGCAGCTACGGGGACACTACCACTGAAGCTTTCTTT.

This chain connects TRBV7-9 to TRBJ1-1, with a tentative D call TRBD1 (5 bases). The CDR3 totals 14 residues. From germline, CDR1 is SEHNR and CDR2 FQNEAQ (reference sequence). V was cut by 3 bases and J by 10 bases, with 18 bases left in between. Here the CDR3 reads CASSFEGLESRAFF. For the CDR3, the DNA is TGTGCCAGCAGCTTTGAGGGGTTAGAAAGTAGAGCTTTCTTT.

This clonotype was recorded once. The chain recombines TRBV19 with TRBJ1-5, with D unresolved. Germline CDR1 and CDR2: LNHDA and SQIVND (reference sequence). CDR3 length equals 15 residues. Deletions cut 6 bases from V and 1 base from J, with 13 bases between. CDR3 sequence (DNA): TGTGCCAGTAGAGGCGGGCAGGCCAGCAATCAGCCCCAGCATTTT. Residues: CASRGGQASNQPQHF. Full variable domain (rest looked up from reference TRBV19 and TRBJ1-5): DGGITQSPKYLFRKEGQNVTLSCEQNLNHDAMYWYRQDPGQGLRLIYYSQIVNDFQKGDIAEGYSVSREKKESFPLTVTSAQKNPTAFYLCASRGGQASNQPQHFGDGTRLSIL.

This clonotype was found a few times. V is TRBV20-1 and J is TRBJ2-6, with 8 bases lining up with TRBD1. There are 17 residues in the CDR3. Germline trimming cut 5 bases from V and 1 base from J; bases unmatched to any gene: 10. The germline CDR1 and CDR2 sequences are DFQATT and SNEGSKA (reference sequence). The CDR3 DNA is TGCAGTGCTGCCACAGGGGGGAGGAGGTCTGGGGCCAACGTCCTGACTTTC. This gives the protein CSAATGGRRSGANVLTF.

On this clonotype: An end of the junction does not agree with germline; a read error may underlie this. The chain combines TRBV5-1 with TRBJ2-2; TRBD2 might be the D (5 bases). The CDR3 covers 13 residues. The germline gives CDR1 SGHRS, CDR2 YFSETQ. The CDR3 DNA reads TGCGTCAGCAGCGGCATCCGGGATGGGGAGCTGTTTTTT. Translation: CVSSGIRDGELFF.

The DNA for the CDR3 is TGCGCCAGCAGCCAAGTGGGGCGCGGGTCTACATATGAGCAGTTCTTC. It specifies CASSQVGRGSTYEQFF. The chain carries TRBV4-1 and TRBJ2-1; possibly TRBD1 or TRBD2 for D (5 bases each). CDR3 length: 16 amino acids. V was trimmed by 1 base and J by 8 bases, leaving 18 bases between them. In germline, CDR1 is MGHRA, CDR2 YSYEKL.

This clonotype has just a few counts. The chain combines TRBV27 with TRBJ2-1; D remains ambiguous. The length of the CDR3 is 17 residues. V gave up 0 bases and J gave up 1 base, with 13 bases separating them. Germline V lookup: CDR1 MNHEY, CDR2 SMNVEV (reference sequence). CDR3 nucleotides: TGTGCCAGCAGTTTATCTGGTGGGCGTAAGTCCTACAATGAGCAGTTCTTC. Amino acids: CASSLSGGRKSYNEQFF.

This clonotype was seen a few times. The rearrangement links TRBV29-1 to TRBJ1-1; D not certain. The CDR3 is made up of 12 amino acids. V was shortened by 0 bases and J by 2 bases, with 4 bases between the two germline ends. Germline CDR1 is SQVTM and CDR2 is ANQGSEA. The CDR3, as DNA: TGCAGCGTTGAAGACAGTAACACTGAAGCTTTCTTT. It translates to CSVEDSNTEAFF.

This clonotype was observed a few times. V and J are TRBV7-6 and TRBJ2-6; 8 bases align to TRBD1. Germline lookup yields CDR1 SGHVS and CDR2 FNYEAQ. This CDR3 region has 19 residues. The V and J ends lost 4 bases and 3 bases, in that order; junction bases with no gene match: 14. The CDR3 spells CASSSIQAGGAGGANVLTF. The DNA of the CDR3 is TGTGCCAGCAGCTCCATCCAAGCAGGGGGCGCAGGTGGGGCCAACGTCCTGACTTTC.

This clonotype has at least ten counts. The chain carries TRBV7-6 and TRBJ2-5; possible D gene TRBD1, 6 bases. The ends were cut back, 2 bases at V and 3 bases at J, with 13 bases in the middle. The CDR3 is 15 residues long. The germline gives CDR1 SGHVS, CDR2 FNYEAQ. The CDR3 here is CASSLIPGEKETQYF. CDR3 nucleotides: TGTGCCAGCAGCTTAATTCCAGGGGAAAAAGAGACCCAGTACTTC. Combining the CDR3 with reference TRBV7-6 and TRBJ2-5 gives the whole variable domain GAGVSQSPRYKVTKRGQDVALRCDPISGHVSLYWYRQALGQGPEFLTYFNYEAQQDKSGLPNDRFSAERPEGSISTLTIQRTEQRDSAMYRCASSLIPGEKETQYFGPGTRLLVL.

This clonotype was recorded once. A much larger clone lies a single base off, so this may be a read error. The V call is TRBV7-2, the J call TRBJ2-3; 12 bases match TRBD2. Per the germline V gene, CDR1 is SGHTA and CDR2 is FQGNSA. The CDR3 sequence is 19 residues long. V dropped 3 bases and J dropped 0; count of bases not matched to a gene: 10. DNA for the CDR3: TGTGCCAGCAGCTTTCCGGCTAGCGGGGGGGATGCTAGCACAGATACGCAGTATTTT. Protein: CASSFPASGGDASTDTQYF.

There are a few counts of this clonotype. The rearrangement links TRBV20-1 to TRBJ2-6; D not certain. The CDR3 contains 13 residues. Germline CDR1 and CDR2: DFQATT and SNEGSKA (reference sequence). V gave up 1 base and J gave up 0 bases, with 1 base separating them. Here the CDR3 DNA reads TGCAGTGCTAGAGGCTCTGGGGCCAACGTCCTGACTTTC. This codes for CSARGSGANVLTF.

The sample holds many counts of this clonotype. J is TRBJ1-5 and V is TRBV7-9; D is uncertain. The CDR3 is 14 amino acids. The V and J ends lost 6 bases and 0 bases respectively, with 9 bases between them. The germline V gene has CDR1 SEHNR and CDR2 FQNEAQ (reference sequence). CDR3 in DNA: TGTGCCAGCAGTCCTCAGGTTAGCAATCAGCCCCAGCATTTT. This codes for CASSPQVSNQPQHF.

This clonotype was observed a handful of times. The chain couples TRBV9 to TRBJ2-2; a weak D match, TRBD1 (6 bases). The germline V and J ends were trimmed by 2 bases and 4 bases, with 9 bases remaining between them. The CDR3 covers 14 residues. Germline CDR1 and CDR2: SGDLS and YYNGEE. In DNA form, the CDR3 reads TGTGCCAGCAGCGTTGGGGGCTCCACCGGGGAGCTGTTTTTT. This translates into CASSVGGSTGELFF.

V and J are TRBV2 and TRBJ2-3; D is tentatively TRBD1 or TRBD2 (5 bases each). V dropped 5 bases and J dropped 4 bases, with 13 bases sitting between them. Germline-derived CDR1 and CDR2 are SNHLY and FYNNEI. CDR3 length: 14 residues. The chain's CDR3 is CASSQTGTADTQYF. The CDR3 nucleotides are TGTGCCAGCAGTCAGACCGGGACCGCAGATACGCAGTATTTT.

The rearrangement links TRBV19 to TRBJ2-7; 8 bases map to TRBD1. From germline, CDR1 is LNHDA and CDR2 SQIVND (reference sequence). The CDR3 length is 14 residues. The V segment lost 1 base and the J segment 6 bases; nucleotides outside the gene matches: 5. CDR3 DNA sequence: TGTGCCAGTAGTATAGCCCCTGGACAGGGCGAGCAGTACGTC. Translated, it gives CASSIAPGQGEQYV.

This clonotype has more than one count but fewer than ten. This chain connects TRBV12-3 or TRBV12-4 to TRBJ2-3; D gene ambiguous. V dropped 3 bases and J dropped 4 bases, with 11 bases sitting between them. CDR3 size: 14 residues. Here the CDR3 reads CASSLVSSPDTQYF. CDR3 DNA sequence: TGTGCCAGCAGTTTGGTCAGTAGCCCAGATACGCAGTATTTT.

V gene TRBV6-5 combines with J gene TRBJ2-1; 8 positions match TRBD1. CDR3 length equals 16 residues. J lost 8 bases, V lost 7 bases, and 16 bases had no gene match. The germline V gene encodes CDR1 MNHEY and CDR2 SVGAGI. For the CDR3, the DNA is TGTGCCAGCACCGAAGGGGCAGGGGGCTTTCCGGATGAGCAGTTCTTC. Protein sequence: CASTEGAGGFPDEQFF.

In its sample, this clonotype was seen a few times. The V call is TRBV15, the J call TRBJ2-7, with D possibly being TRBD2 (7 bases). This CDR3 is built from 12 residues. The V and J ends lost 8 bases and 2 bases respectively, with 10 bases between them. CDR1 is LNHNV, CDR2 YYDKDF, per germline (reference sequence). For the CDR3, the DNA is TGTGCCACCTCGGGGGGCACCTACGAGCAGTACTTC. It encodes CATSGGTYEQYF.